This TCR beta chain derives from a study of shared clonotypes between healthy human individuals. Notes on the study in general: Despite large depth, rarefaction showed incomplete sorted-subset sequencing.

This CDR3 comprises 12 residues. Germline V lookup: CDR1 LNHDA, CDR2 SQIVND (reference sequence). V gave up 6 bases and J gave up 4 bases, with 7 bases separating them. With regard to this clone: The antigen remains unidentified. Other DNA sequences in the same sample also yield this CDR3.

The assay was immunoSEQ multiplex PCR, and TCRdb's table has in-frame clones only and misses some. The sample shows hundreds of thousands of clones, about 96% of them seen only once. Terminally differentiated effector memory CD45RA+ cells were excluded by CCR7 positive selection of CD45RO-negative cells. Sequenced: naive CD8+ T cells sorted from blood. The receptor was isolated from a young woman in good health. The rearrangement uses TRBV19 and TRBJ1-5; D gene uncertain. The CDR3 loop reads CASRGENQPQHF. The CDR3 region has the DNA TGTGCCAGTAGGGGAGAGAATCAGCCCCAGCATTTT.